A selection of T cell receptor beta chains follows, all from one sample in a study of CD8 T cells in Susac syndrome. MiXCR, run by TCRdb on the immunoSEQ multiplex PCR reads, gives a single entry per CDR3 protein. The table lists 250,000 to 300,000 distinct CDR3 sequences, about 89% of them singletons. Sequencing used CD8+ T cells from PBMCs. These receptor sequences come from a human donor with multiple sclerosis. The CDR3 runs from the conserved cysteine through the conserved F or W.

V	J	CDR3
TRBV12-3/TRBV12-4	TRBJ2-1	CASTFQGNEQFF
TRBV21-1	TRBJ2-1	CASSKHLALVYNEQFF
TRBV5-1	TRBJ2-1	CASSLAFLINEQFF
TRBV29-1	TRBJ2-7	CSVEQGQGSYEQYF
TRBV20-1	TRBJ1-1	CSASPPEGENTEAFF
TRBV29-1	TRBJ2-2	CSVYGAGELFF
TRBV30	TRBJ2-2	CARALGGINTGELFF
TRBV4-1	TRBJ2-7	CASSGTSGGYHEQYF
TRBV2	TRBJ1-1	CASSDPDWETEAFF
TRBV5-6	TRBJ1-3	CATMMWYRANTIYF
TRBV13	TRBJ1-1	CASSWGRVGEAFF
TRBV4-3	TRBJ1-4	CASSQGPRAPGAEKLFF
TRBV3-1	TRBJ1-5	CASSQDIGVNQPQHF
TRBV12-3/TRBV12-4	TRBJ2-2	CASSLQGANTGELFF
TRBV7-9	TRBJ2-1	CASSLGTTGFYYNEQFF
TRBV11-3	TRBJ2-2	CASSSPWGPGELFF
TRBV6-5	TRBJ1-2	CASSYEPNYGYTF
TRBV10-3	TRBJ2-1	CAIRTGVDNEQFF
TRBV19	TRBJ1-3	CASSPSGGYNTIYF
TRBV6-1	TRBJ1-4	CASSEVPDRGPGKLFF
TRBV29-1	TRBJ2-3	CSVEGLDSTDTQYF
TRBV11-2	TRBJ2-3	CAIDRGATDTQYF
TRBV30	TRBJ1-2	CAWSDEPDFYGYTF
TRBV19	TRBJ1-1	CASNSLLGTEAFF
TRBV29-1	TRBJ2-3	CSVEDRVAGGPIRRSGSTDTQYF
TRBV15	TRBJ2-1	CATSRVGGTYNEQFF
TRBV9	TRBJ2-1	CASSVGTSANEQFF
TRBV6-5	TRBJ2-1	CASSYRGGIEQFF
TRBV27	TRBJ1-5	CASSPFLGNQPQHF
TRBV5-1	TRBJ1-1	CASSSGGIKTGRIGGTEAFF
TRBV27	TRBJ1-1	CASTASSGATEAFF
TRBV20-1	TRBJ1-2	CSARQTAFYGYTF
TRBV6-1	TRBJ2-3	CASSDDTLILTDTQYF
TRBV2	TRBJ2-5	CASSDSGMLPETQYF
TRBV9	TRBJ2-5	CASSIDRGRQETQYF
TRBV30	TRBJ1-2	CAWSVDEAYYGYTF
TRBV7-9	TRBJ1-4	CASSPTGQGREKLFF
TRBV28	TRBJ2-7	CASSPGGGLAGTYEQYF
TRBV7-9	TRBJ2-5	CASSLPSAGARGETQYF
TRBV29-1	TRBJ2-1	CSVYRGNEQFF
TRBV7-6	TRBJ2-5	CASSGLTFKETQYF
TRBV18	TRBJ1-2	CASSPPRGRADYGYTF
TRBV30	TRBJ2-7	CAWSPMTGAYEQYF
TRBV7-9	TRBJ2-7	CASSLPDRADYEQYF
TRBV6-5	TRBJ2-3	CASSSGTALTDTQYF
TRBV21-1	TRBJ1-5	CASSKALWGRLSNQPQHF
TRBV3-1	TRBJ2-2	CASSQEGGSNTGELFF
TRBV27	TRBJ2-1	CASSRTSGNEQFF
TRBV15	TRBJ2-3	CATSRAGTGLDTQYF
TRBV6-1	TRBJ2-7	CASSEAGYEQYF
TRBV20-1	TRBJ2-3	CSARDGYGEADTQYF
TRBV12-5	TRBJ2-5	CASASSRAEETQYF
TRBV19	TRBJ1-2	CASSGPDRGRAYTF
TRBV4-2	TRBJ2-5	CASSQEGTTETQYF